This paragraph reports one TCR beta chain. Its matching antigen is unknown. The primer mix had 60 Vbeta and 13 Jbeta primers. Generated by immunoSEQ multiplex PCR, the TCRdb table keeps only in-frame clones and is missing some. Here the sample spans around 44,000 clones, about 85% being singletons. This entry is derived from a study of cytomegalovirus exposure and HLA in healthy donors. Findings of the study overall: When a later analysis compared HLA-associated TCR beta chains with equally common others, the HLA-associated chains turned out to be more clonally expanded and to have lower generation probabilities. Analyzed later, most CMV-associated TCR beta chains appeared HLA-restricted.

Every donor was a healthy person donating bone marrow. The CDR3 spans 17 residues. The V and J ends lost 1 base and 7 bases, in that order; junction bases with no gene match: 15. In germline, CDR1 is LGHNT, CDR2 FRNRAP. The chain has TRBV12-5 and TRBJ1-1; TRBD1 agrees at 7 bases. This clonotype was obtained from a woman aged 35 to 49 in good health and CMV-seropositive. Material for sequencing was PBMCs. The CDR3 bases are TGTGCTAGTGGTTTGGGTCTTGGTAGGGGGCGGAGTGGTGAAGCTTTCTTT. It specifies CASGLGLGRGRSGEAFF.